This entry features one TCR beta chain sequence. Clones were sequenced by immunoSEQ multiplex PCR, and TCRdb holds only the in-frame ones, with some missing. Altogether about 1.1 million clones are present, approximately 80% being singletons, with the ten largest covering 0.5% to 0.65%. The data belong to a study of shared clonotypes between healthy human individuals. Germline CDR1 and CDR2: SGHNT and YYREEE (reference sequence). The V end was cut by 2 bases, the J end by 5 bases, with 13 bases between. The CDR3 runs 14 residues. The sequence came from a man aged 18 to 30 in good health. Some clones in this sample may be carry-over from other donors' samples. V gene TRBV5-4 combines with J gene TRBJ1-2; maybe TRBD1 (5 bases). Sequences were obtained from memory CD4+ T cells from PBMCs. As to subset: CD45RA-negative fraction. The CDR3 loop reads CASSFMLEGYGYTF. The CDR3 DNA reads as TGTGCCAGCAGCTTTATGTTGGAGGGGTATGGCTACACCTTC.